This T cell receptor (beta chain) came from a study of beta chain features in type 1 diabetes (dated by TCRdb to 2016 to 2019). Broadly, across the study: Patients and healthy donors did not differ in mean age, gender distribution, total cell number or subset yield. Regulatory and stem cell-like memory subsets were isolated from only 8 patients and roughly 8 healthy donors, whereas naive and central memory subsets came from all 30 or so donors. A total of approximately 99,000,000 sorted cells were examined across all samples, and RNA yield correlated strongly with the number of cells per subset. The study compared TCRB repertoires of sorted circulating CD4+ T cell subsets between recently diagnosed type 1 diabetes patients and matched healthy donors. Study-level results and caveats: Naive, central memory and regulatory TCRB repertoires appeared to be more similar among patients than among healthy donors. Because cDNA was sequenced instead of genomic DNA, activated cells with high expression could be over-represented, although the groups did not differ in activation or CD3 levels. At VDJ recombination sites, type 1 diabetes patients had fewer insertions and more deleted nucleotides, which implies abnormalities in thymic rearrangement. Shorter templates might be favored by PCR, yet because patient and control samples were amplified and corrected together, any such skew would affect both groups equally. In all four CD4+ subsets, TCRB CDR3 length was moderately but significantly shorter in type 1 diabetes patients. HLA sub-analyses involved small numbers of individuals, so any influence of HLA type on TCRB rearrangement remained unresolved.

Comment on this clone: It lacks a known antigen. Base qualities are missing; no much larger clone stands one base away.

The High Capacity cDNA Reverse Transcription Kit was used to reverse transcribe all of the isolated RNA, meaning that expressed TCRB transcripts were what got sequenced. Deep immunoSEQ sequencing was applied to naive, central memory and regulatory T cell samples, giving an average of about 3.4 million total reads per sample. Sorted cells were lysed in RLT buffer, and RNA was extracted using DNase-treated RNeasy Micro or Mini kits according to cell number. To prevent cross-contamination, every cell subset was processed on its own, while patient and healthy donor samples were processed together. Using the immunoSEQ multiplex PCR, TCRB sequences were amplified from cDNA into 87-bp fragments spanning the CDR3 region. Amplicons were sequenced on the Illumina HiSeq platform. The published analysis was carried out like this. Synthetic template baselines were used to correct PCR bias computationally, reads within Hamming distance 2 were collapsed, and singletons that could not be merged were discarded. Reads were aligned to IMGT to assign V, D and J genes, CDR3 length, and insertions or deletions at six rearrangement sites. Within each subset, clonotype counts were normalized to the number of sorted cells before true diversity and Gini coefficients were calculated with the tcR R package. The overlap coefficient, calculated on TCRB nucleotide sequences, was used to quantify repertoire sharing. Out-of-frame TCRB sequences from naive cells were analyzed to stand in for the pre-selection repertoire. Here the immuneACCESS table is served through TCRdb, limited to in-frame sequences with V and J called. Missing clones are a known gap in these copies; in checked studies unresolved V genes cover under half, and the rest lacks a known reason. V, J and clone size are taken as reported in that table, and D and trimming were inferred from the DNA itself. Within this sample are around 430,000 clones, with over 25% of them counted one time only. The top ten clones comprise 0.05% to 0.065% of the sample.

From each donor, a single peripheral blood sample of about 116 mL on average was drawn into heparinised tubes. A BD FACSAria II was used to sort naive, central memory, regulatory and stem cell-like memory CD4+ T cells with a panel that included CD45RO, CCR7, CD25, CD127, CD95 and CD27. Purity was above 95% for every sorted population. PBMCs were separated immediately by Lymphoprep density gradient centrifugation and were stained directly, without being cultured. So that batch effects would be minimized, each experiment stained and sorted samples in pairs, pairing one healthy donor with one patient. CDR1 LNHDA and CDR2 SQIVND were looked up in the germline V gene (reference sequence). The CDR3 starts with the cysteine, ends with the phenylalanine, and has 14 residues. Here the CDR3 DNA is all that survives: 42 bases in frame from base 1. The trim is 7 bases for V and 0 bases for J, with a gap of 7 bases between the germline ends.

The TCR originated in a man aged 18 to 35 in good health. The sequence links TRBV19 to TRBJ2-6; too little of a D gene remains to name it. Sequenced: naive CD4+ T cells from blood. Sample cell subset or site, as interpreted from the label and publication: true naive CD4+ T cells. The nucleotide sequence is TGTGCCAGTACTACTTACTCTGGGGCCAACGTCCTGACTTTC. It encodes CASTTYSGANVLTF.